This passage covers 20 T cell receptor beta chains from one sample sequenced in a study of CD8 T cells in Susac syndrome. Random hexamers served to reverse transcribe about 0.5 to 1 ug RNA. TCRdb called the immunoSEQ multiplex PCR reads again in MiXCR, with one record for every CDR3 protein. This repertoire shows roughly 150,000 distinct CDR3 sequences, about 94% found once; its top ten account for 0.21%. The specimen sequenced was CD8+ T cells from PBMCs. All receptors come from a human donor with multiple sclerosis.

This clonotype was seen once. The V and J genes are TRBV30 and TRBJ1-2, with unresolved D. This CDR3 has 10 residues. The V and J ends lost 4 bases and 7 bases respectively, with 7 bases between them. CDR1 is GTSNPN, CDR2 SVGIG, per germline (reference sequence). The CDR3 reads CAWNKGGYTF. DNA for the CDR3: TGTGCCTGGAATAAGGGTGGCTACACCTTC.

The chain uses TRBV5-1 and TRBJ2-3; D may match TRBD1 or TRBD2 (5 bases each). V was trimmed by 0 bases and J by 0 bases, leaving 11 bases between them. Germline V gives CDR1 SGHRS, CDR2 YFSETQ. The CDR3 has 16 residues. The CDR3 region is CASSLEGTKSTDTQYF. Written as DNA, the CDR3 is TGCGCCAGCAGCTTGGAAGGGACGAAGAGCACAGATACGCAGTATTTT.

The chain combines TRBV7-9 with TRBJ2-5, with D perhaps being TRBD1 or TRBD2 (5 bases each). Trimming cost V 3 bases and J 0 bases, with 11 bases left between them. Looked up from germline, CDR1 is SEHNR and CDR2 is FQNEAQ (reference sequence). The CDR3 is made up of 15 amino acids. This CDR3 is CASSFGTLYQETQYF. For the CDR3, the DNA is TGTGCCAGCAGCTTCGGGACCTTGTACCAAGAGACCCAGTACTTC.

The chain couples TRBV9 to TRBJ1-1, with a tentative D call TRBD1 (6 bases). V was cut by 3 bases and J by 1 base, with 16 bases left in between. This CDR3 contains 16 residues. Per germline, CDR1 SGDLS and CDR2 YYNGEE. The CDR3 DNA is TGTGCCAGCAGCGGGGTCATGGGGGGCAGGAACACTGAAGCTTTCTTT. This sequence encodes CASSGVMGGRNTEAFF.

The V and J genes are TRBV28 and TRBJ1-5, with D uncertain. The CDR3 runs to 13 residues. Germline V gene data show CDR1 as MDHEN and CDR2 as SYDVKM. Trimming stripped 1 base from V and 6 bases from J, with 7 bases between. The CDR3 spells CASSLYVGQPQHF. The CDR3, as DNA: TGTGCCAGCAGTTTATATGTAGGTCAGCCCCAGCATTTT.

Remarks on this clonotype: The germline gene is not matched at one end of the junction; a read error may be the cause. The chain carries TRBV20-1 and TRBJ2-3; TRBD2 might be the D (5 bases). The CDR3 has 15 residues. CDR1 and CDR2 (germline): DFQATT, SNEGSKA (reference sequence). The CDR3 DNA follows: TGCAGTGCTAGAGAGAGCGGATTCCGCACACATACGCAGTATTTT. It is translated as CSARESGFRTHTQYF.

This chain links TRBV9 with TRBJ2-2; unclear D gene. V was trimmed by 4 bases and J by 4 bases, leaving 11 bases between them. Germline V gene lookup returns CDR1 SGDLS and CDR2 YYNGEE. This CDR3 is 14 amino acids long. CDR3 coding DNA: TGTGCCAGCAGCCCTTCACGCAGCACCGGGGAGCTGTTTTTT. Translated: CASSPSRSTGELFF.

CDR3 sequence (DNA): TGTGCCAGCAGCGTGTTCGGGACAGGGAGCTCCTACGAGCAGTACTTC. Its translation is CASSVFGTGSSYEQYF. V gene TRBV2 combines with J gene TRBJ2-7; 9 nucleotides line up with TRBD1. Germline V gene sequence: CDR1 SNHLY, CDR2 FYNNEI. The CDR3 has 16 amino acids. The J segment lost 0 bases and the V segment lost 6 bases, leaving 9 bases of the junction unmatched.

The genes are TRBV9 and TRBJ1-2; 10 positions agree with TRBD1. The J segment lost 3 bases and the V segment lost 2 bases, leaving 13 bases of the junction unmatched. Germline assignment: CDR1 SGDLS and CDR2 YYNGEE. The CDR3 is 18 residues long. The CDR3 DNA is TGTGCCAGCAGCGTTAACCGGGACAGGGGTTCTTCGTACTATGGCTACACCTTC. Its protein product is CASSVNRDRGSSYYGYTF.

The DNA for the CDR3 is TGTGCCAGCAGTTTATCTGGGGGAGCTCCGGCACCCCTCCACTTT. Translated: CASSLSGGAPAPLHF. The chain carries TRBV27 and TRBJ1-6; maybe TRBD1 (5 bases). CDR1 and CDR2 from the germline V gene are MNHEY and SMNVEV (reference sequence). The CDR3 loop spans 15 amino acids. V shed 0 bases and J shed 11 bases, with 14 bases lying between them.

About this clonotype itself: One end of the junction does not line up with germline, which may come from a read error. The gene calls are TRBV29-1 and TRBJ2-1; tentative D call: TRBD1 (6 bases). Germline V CDR1 and CDR2: SQVTM, ANQGSEA. This CDR3 has 15 residues. The CDR3 nucleotides are TGCAGCGTTGAACAATCTAGTATACCGAGGGGTGAGGGGGTCTTC. Translation gives CSVEQSSIPRGEGVF.

This chain links TRBV20-1 with TRBJ1-6; D not certain. The CDR3 is 16 residues long. The germline V gene has CDR1 DFQATT and CDR2 SNEGSKA (reference sequence). V was pared by 3 bases and J by 4 bases, with 16 bases between. Here the CDR3 reads CSASEAAFVYNSPLHF. The CDR3 bases are TGCAGTGCTAGCGAGGCCGCCTTTGTGTATAATTCACCCCTCCACTTT.

This chain connects TRBV29-1 to TRBJ1-1, with D unclear. The CDR3 length is 12 residues. The germline CDR1 and CDR2 sequences are SQVTM and ANQGSEA. Trimming removed 4 bases at V and 1 base at J, with 7 bases between. In DNA form, the CDR3 reads TGCAGCGTTGGTCGGGCGAACACTGAAGCTTTCTTT. Residues: CSVGRANTEAFF. Looking up the rest from reference TRBV29-1 and TRBJ1-1 gives the full variable domain: SAVISQKPSRDICQRGTSLTIQCQVDSQVTMMFWYRQQPGQSLTLIATANQGSEATYESGFVIDKFPISRPNLTFSTLTVSNMSPEDSSIYLCSVGRANTEAFFGQGTRLTVV.

The V and J genes are TRBV30 and TRBJ1-2; D is unresolved. Germline CDR1 reads GTSNPN; CDR2 reads SVGIG (reference sequence). Deletions cut 5 bases from V and 2 bases from J, with 9 bases between. The CDR3 totals 12 residues. Written as DNA, the CDR3 is TGTGCCTGGGGGGTAGTCAACTATGGCTACACCTTC. It translates to CAWGVVNYGYTF.

The genes are TRBV28 and TRBJ2-7; D not certain. V lost 3 bases and J lost 0, with 6 bases in between. Germline CDR1 MDHEN, CDR2 SYDVKM. This CDR3 comprises 13 residues. The CDR3 coding sequence is TGTGCCAGCAGTTTGGAGCTCTCCTACGAGCAGTACTTC. Protein: CASSLELSYEQYF.

The chain couples TRBV4-2 to TRBJ2-1; maybe TRBD2 (7 bases). The CDR3 runs to 18 residues. From germline, CDR1 is LGHNA and CDR2 YNFKEQ. Between the trimmed V and J ends, which lost 4 bases and 9 bases, there was a span of 28 bases. The CDR3 spells CASSLALGGAGATGEQFF. In nucleotides, the CDR3 is TGTGCCAGCAGCCTCGCCCTCGGCGGGGCGGGGGCTACCGGTGAGCAGTTCTTC.

This chain uses TRBV5-6 with TRBJ1-6; D may be TRBD1 (5 bases). V was shortened by 4 bases and J by 8 bases, with 10 bases between the two germline ends. This CDR3 has 13 amino acids. The germline V gene has CDR1 SGHDT and CDR2 YYEEEE. CDR3 bases: TGTGCCAGCAGCACCCCACAGGATTCACCCCTCCACTTT. This translates into CASSTPQDSPLHF.

This sequence joins TRBV20-1 and TRBJ2-5, with D possibly matching TRBD1 (6 bases). The V gene's germline CDR1 is DFQATT and CDR2 SNEGSKA (reference sequence). The V end was cut by 3 bases, the J end by 2 bases, with 13 bases between. This CDR3 region has 14 residues. The CDR3 sequence: CSASATGVQETQYF. CDR3 coding DNA: TGCAGTGCTAGCGCGACAGGCGTACAAGAGACCCAGTACTTC.

The chain links TRBV9 to TRBJ1-2; D gene uncertain. CDR3 length equals 15 residues. CDR1 is SGDLS and CDR2 is YYNGEE in the germline V gene. The ends were cut back, 0 bases at V and 2 bases at J, with 11 bases in the middle. The CDR3 sequence is CASSVDGSTNYGYTF. The DNA of the CDR3 is TGTGCCAGCAGCGTAGACGGTTCGACCAACTATGGCTACACCTTC. The full variable domain, its missing parts supplied by reference TRBV9 and TRBJ1-2, is DSGVTQTPKHLITATGQRVTLRCSPRSGDLSVYWYQQSLDQGLQFLIQYYNGEERAKGNILERFSAQQFPDLHSELNLSSLELGDSALYFCASSVDGSTNYGYTFGSGTRLTVV.

This sequence joins TRBV20-1 and TRBJ2-4; 10 bases map to TRBD1. CDR1 is DFQATT and CDR2 is SNEGSKA in the germline V gene (reference sequence). The CDR3 sequence is 16 residues long. V was clipped by 5 bases and J by 3 bases; unmatched bases: 10. The CDR3 loop is CSAAKRTGGDKNIQYF. The CDR3 coding sequence is TGCAGTGCTGCCAAGAGGACAGGGGGTGACAAAAACATTCAGTACTTC.